This is a list of T cell receptor beta chains from one sample in a study of cytomegalovirus exposure and HLA in healthy donors. The data were produced by immunoSEQ multiplex PCR, yet TCRdb's version contains in-frame clones alone and is incomplete. The data hold 150,000 to 200,000 clones, with around 81% observed a single time. What was sequenced was PBMCs. The receptors were sampled from a woman under 40 in good health and CMV-seronegative. Both conserved end residues are trimmed from each CDR3. Size values are once, few and many counts, or a class for expanded clones, and some rows have none.

clone size	J gene	V gene	CDR3 protein
-	TRBJ1-1	TRBV9	ASSEGGLRTEAF
-	TRBJ2-5	TRBV2	ASSTQPQTGGGETQY
-	TRBJ2-1	TRBV5-6	ASSRLAQNEQF
-	TRBJ1-1	TRBV19	ASIRTGGGTEAF
-	TRBJ2-7	TRBV5-4	ASSLEQGFNEQY
-	TRBJ2-1	TRBV7-2	ASSRNAGTDYNEQF
-	TRBJ2-7	TRBV5-1	ASSSGGTAYEQY
-	TRBJ1-5	TRBV19	ASGGGSRQPQH
-	TRBJ2-3	TRBV4-3	ASSQDLAGGPDTQY
-	TRBJ2-7	TRBV2	ASSLQGPEQY
-	TRBJ1-5	TRBV28	ASSLFGGPQPQH
few	TRBJ2-6	TRBV19	ASSMVYSGANVLT
-	TRBJ1-1	TRBV14	ASSRRGITANTEAF
-	TRBJ2-7	TRBV7-9	ASSIVGTASYEQY
few	TRBJ1-2	TRBV11-2	ASSLVQGNYGYT
-	TRBJ2-2	TRBV9	ASSVGQASGELF
-	TRBJ2-2	TRBV28	ASSQDRRELF
-	TRBJ2-6	TRBV23-1	AFSKSGANGLT
once	TRBJ1-3	TRBV30	ACQDTLRNTIY
-	TRBJ2-7	TRBV19	ASSADRAISYGQY
-	TRBJ2-1	TRBV9	ASSVDTGQVWNEQF
-	TRBJ1-2	TRBV10-3	AISELRRVSYGYT
-	TRBJ1-2	TRBV4-2	ASSQGLYGYT
-	TRBJ1-2	TRBV18	ASSMGQNYGYT
-	TRBJ1-1	TRBV6-6	ASSLTGTGEAF
-	TRBJ2-7	TRBV27	ASSLLDRAYEQY
-	TRBJ2-2	TRBV7-2	ASRQGAYTGELF
-	TRBJ1-5	TRBV10-3	AISGTGTNQPQH
-	TRBJ2-7	TRBV27	ASSPRRLANYEQY
-	-	TRBV7-9	ASSGRGLGETQY
-	TRBJ1-2	TRBV5-1	ASSLAQDYGYT
-	TRBJ2-1	TRBV7-9	ATSPSLAGYNEQF
-	TRBJ2-1	TRBV25-1	ASSVASEQF
-	TRBJ1-2	TRBV5-8	ASSRTGWFYT
-	TRBJ2-1	TRBV19	ASSVQGGEQF
-	TRBJ2-2	TRBV5-1	ASSLASGELF
-	TRBJ1-2	TRBV6-6	ASSYVNAARDGYT
-	TRBJ2-4	TRBV7-3	ASSQGLAGGKNIQY
-	TRBJ2-1	TRBV7-9	SSMQNGGGQGNEQF
once	TRBJ2-1	TRBV7-9	ASSLEPSFGEQF